The rows below give T cell receptor beta chains drawn from one sample of a study of T cell responses to AZD1222 COVID-19 vaccine. Sequencing was performed with immunoSEQ multiplex PCR; in TCRdb, only in-frame clones are kept and a portion is missing. The sample includes around 180,000 clones, 90% seen only once; the top ten take 2.5% to 3.5%. The source material was peripheral blood, sampled on day 0 of AZD1222 vaccination. Every receptor here comes from an adult in good health. Each CDR3 is given with its conserved first and last residue. Each record gives: V gene, clone size, D gene, CDR3 length, J gene, CDR3 DNA, CDR3 protein. A D gene is named only where the DNA matches it firmly. Rows may omit the clone size; those that give it use once, few, many or a size class.

V: TRBV11-2; size: NA; D: TRBD2; length: 15; J: TRBJ2-5; DNA: TGTGCCAGCAGCTTAGGCGGGACTAGGTCAGAGACCCAGTACTTC; CDR3: CASSLGGTRSETQYF
V: TRBV15; size: NA; D: NA; length: 15; J: TRBJ2-2; DNA: TGTGCCACCAGCAGAGGAGGGGGAAACACCGGGGAGCTGTTTTTT; CDR3: CATSRGGGNTGELFF
V: TRBV11-3; size: NA; D: TRBD1; length: 14; J: TRBJ2-1; DNA: TGTGCCAGCAGCTCAAGGACAGGGGAGGGTGAGCAGTTCTTC; CDR3: CASSSRTGEGEQFF
V: TRBV13; size: NA; D: NA; length: 13; J: TRBJ2-3; DNA: TGTGCCAGCAGCCCCCGAGGGGGAGATACGCAGTATTTT; CDR3: CASSPRGGDTQYF
V: TRBV6-5; size: NA; D: TRBD1; length: 15; J: TRBJ1-5; DNA: TGTGCCAGCAGTCGTTCAGGGGGTAGCAATCAGCCCCAGCATTTT; CDR3: CASSRSGGSNQPQHF
V: TRBV19; size: NA; D: NA; length: 13; J: TRBJ2-5; DNA: TGTGCCAGTAGTTTGGGGTCCCTTGAGACCCAGTACTTC; CDR3: CASSLGSLETQYF
V: TRBV6-5; size: NA; D: TRBD1; length: 15; J: TRBJ1-4; DNA: TGTGCCAGCAGTTACTCGACAGGGGGCGGTGAAAAACTGTTTTTT; CDR3: CASSYSTGGGEKLFF
V: TRBV5-4; size: NA; D: NA; length: 15; J: TRBJ1-2; DNA: TGTGCCAGCAGCGGGCCAGGGAGATTAAACTATGGCTACACCTTC; CDR3: CASSGPGRLNYGYTF
V: TRBV29-1; size: NA; D: TRBD1; length: 12; J: TRBJ2-7; DNA: TGCAGCGGCCGGACAGGGGAGGACGAGCAGTACTTC; CDR3: CSGRTGEDEQYF
V: TRBV5-8; size: NA; D: NA; length: 14; J: TRBJ1-5; DNA: TGTGCCAGCAGACACCACAGGAACAATCAGCCCCAGCATTTT; CDR3: CASRHHRNNQPQHF
V: TRBV7-2; size: NA; D: TRBD2; length: 13; J: TRBJ2-7; DNA: TGTGCCAGCAGCTTTGCCGGGGGGAGTGAGCAGTACTTC; CDR3: CASSFAGGSEQYF
V: TRBV7-9; size: NA; D: NA; length: 14; J: TRBJ1-5; DNA: TGTGCCAGCAGCCCCCCCTCACTGAATCAGCCCCAGCATTTT; CDR3: CASSPPSLNQPQHF
V: TRBV30; size: NA; D: NA; length: 14; J: TRBJ1-4; DNA: TGTGCCTACAAAAGGGACCGCCCGGAGGAAAAACTGTTTTTT; CDR3: CAYKRDRPEEKLFF
V: TRBV18; size: few; D: TRBD1; length: 15; J: TRBJ1-6; DNA: TGTGCCAGCTCCCTGGGGACAGCTAATAATTCACCCCTCCACTTT; CDR3: CASSLGTANNSPLHF
V: TRBV4-1; size: few; D: NA; length: 13; J: TRBJ1-5; DNA: TGCGCCAGCAGCCAAGAAGGAAGTCAGCCCCAGCATTTT; CDR3: CASSQEGSQPQHF
V: TRBV25-1; size: NA; D: NA; length: 12; J: TRBJ2-1; DNA: TGTGCCAGCGACCGAGACTACAATGAGCAGTTCTTC; CDR3: CASDRDYNEQFF
V: TRBV21-1; size: NA; D: NA; length: 16; J: TRBJ1-3; DNA: TGTGCCAGCAGCAAGGACAGGCGGTCCTCTGGAAACACCATATATTTT; CDR3: CASSKDRRSSGNTIYF
V: TRBV19; size: NA; D: NA; length: 14; J: TRBJ1-2; DNA: TGTGCCAGTAGGGTCGCTCCCCCCCTCTATGGCTACACCTTC; CDR3: CASRVAPPLYGYTF
V: TRBV3-1/TRBV3-2; size: NA; D: TRBD2; length: 17; J: TRBJ2-3; DNA: TGTGCCAGCAGCCTCGGACTAGCGGGGGTTAGCACAGATACGCAGTATTTT; CDR3: CASSLGLAGVSTDTQYF
V: TRBV6-1; size: NA; D: TRBD2; length: 15; J: TRBJ2-7; DNA: TGTGCCAGCAGTGATTCTAGCGGGGGTCCCTACGAGCAGTACTTC; CDR3: CASSDSSGGPYEQYF
V: TRBV4-2; size: NA; D: NA; length: 17; J: TRBJ2-7; DNA: TGTGCCAGCAGCCAAGAGCGTGAGACACTTACGGCTAAAGAGCAGTACTTC; CDR3: CASSQERETLTAKEQYF
V: TRBV4-3; size: NA; D: NA; length: 16; J: TRBJ2-3; DNA: TGCGCCAGCAGCCAAGATCGGGGAAGTGGCACAGATACGCAGTATTTT; CDR3: CASSQDRGSGTDTQYF
V: TRBV15; size: NA; D: NA; length: 14; J: TRBJ2-5; DNA: TGTGCCACCAGCAGTCGGGGGGCAGGACAGACCCAGTACTTC; CDR3: CATSSRGAGQTQYF
V: TRBV7-9; size: NA; D: NA; length: 12; J: TRBJ2-5; DNA: TGTGCCAGCAGCCACGCCGCTGAGACCCAGTACTTC; CDR3: CASSHAAETQYF
V: TRBV12-3/TRBV12-4; size: NA; D: NA; length: 11; J: TRBJ2-5; DNA: TGTGCCAGTAGCAGGGAAGAGACCCAGTACTTC; CDR3: CASSREETQYF